Listed here is a single T cell receptor (beta chain). Its antigen is not identified. This entry is derived from a study of T cell responses to AZD1222 COVID-19 vaccine. Overall study results and limits: Of spike-specific TCRs, nearly half reportedly target regions left unmutated in variants. Seropositive at baseline were only a handful of AZD1222 recipients. Among vaccine-associated CD4 TCRs, coverage spanned spike, with dominance at 160-218 and 743-854. Repertoires were collected only later (after the peak T cell response had occurred).

Germline V gene data show CDR1 as SGHRS and CDR2 as YFSETQ. The V gene lost 1 base and the J gene lost 3 bases, with 8 bases spanning the gap. CDR3 size: 13 residues. Only in-frame clones appear in the TCRdb table, and some are missing; sequencing was by immunoSEQ multiplex PCR. The table includes roughly 100,000 clones, approximately 92% detected once. The chain links TRBV5-1 to TRBJ2-7; D is ambiguous. Sample: peripheral blood, taken 28 days after the second AZD1222 dose. The receptor was derived from an adult who received the AZD1222 COVID-19 vaccine. The CDR3 DNA sequence: TGCGCCAGCAGCTTGCTCGCGAGCTACGAGCAGTACTTC. Its translation is CASSLLASYEQYF.